This T cell receptor (beta chain) was sequenced for a study of T cells in Graves' hyperthyroidism and ophthalmopathy. Notes on the study in general: Also found in blood were most expanded thyroid clonotypes above 0.001.

RNA transcripts provided the source from which TCR beta CDR3 regions were amplified. TCR CDR3 regions were first amplified by RT-PCR with HTBI primers. TCRdb processed the multiplex PCR reads anew with MiXCR; each CDR3 protein has one entry. Of 450,000 to 650,000 distinct CDR3 sequences listed, less than 25% are singletons. V lost 4 bases and J lost 6, with 10 bases in between. In germline, CDR1 is GTSNPN, CDR2 SVGIG (reference sequence). There are 11 residues in the CDR3. This clonotype was found many times. Antigen specificity is unknown. The chain is built from TRBV30 and TRBJ2-7, with D unclear. Specimen: blood. The receptor was isolated from a man aged 18 to 35 with Graves' hyperthyroidism. The CDR3 region is CAWTNKGEQYF. The CDR3 DNA reads as TGTGCCTGGACGAACAAGGGCGAGCAGTACTTC.